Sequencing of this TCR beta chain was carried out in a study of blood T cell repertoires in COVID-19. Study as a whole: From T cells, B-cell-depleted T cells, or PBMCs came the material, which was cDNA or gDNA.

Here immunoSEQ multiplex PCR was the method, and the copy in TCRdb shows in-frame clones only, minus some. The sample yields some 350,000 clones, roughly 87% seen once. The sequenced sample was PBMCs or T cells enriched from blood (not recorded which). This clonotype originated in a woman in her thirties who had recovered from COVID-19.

The CDR3 protein is CASSALGNEQFF. Here the CDR3 DNA reads TGTGCCAGCAGCGCCCTCGGCAATGAGCAGTTCTTC. The genes are TRBV9 and TRBJ2-1; D ambiguous. Germline assignment: CDR1 SGDLS and CDR2 YYNGEE. Trimming stripped 3 bases from V and 6 bases from J, with 7 bases between. The CDR3 runs 12 residues.